This T cell receptor beta chain was captured by sequencing in a study of T cells after yellow fever vaccination. General study results and limits: A minor fraction of clonotypes spanned both CD4 and CD8 compartments. Post-booster repertoires again held most primary-vaccination clones (roughly 95% CD4, roughly 90% CD8). The study noted that FACS-sorted repertoires could contain abundant clonotypes contaminating from the bulk population.

Worth noting for this clonotype: Antigen specificity is unknown.

Germline CDR1 and CDR2: LGHNA and YNFKEQ. This CDR3 contains 17 residues. Deletions cut 0 bases from V and 1 base from J, with 16 bases between. TCR cDNA was made by 5'RACE template switching, adding a universal primer site and UMIs. One entry per CDR3 protein, called by TCRdb with MiXCR from the 5' RACE reads. The sample holds some 350,000 distinct CDR3 sequences, 8.7% seen once. The sample consisted of PBMCs, taken on the day of the first yellow fever vaccination. The chain combines TRBV4-2 with TRBJ2-7; the D gene is possibly TRBD2 (5 bases). This sequence originates from a man aged 18 to 29 who received the YFV17D yellow fever vaccine. The DNA for the CDR3 is TGTGCCAGCAGCCAAGATTGGAGAGGGCCTATTTCCTACGAGCAGTACGTC. Protein sequence: CASSQDWRGPISYEQYV.